The 20 T cell receptor beta chains below come from one sample, sequenced in a study of blood T cell repertoires in COVID-19. The data were produced by immunoSEQ multiplex PCR, yet TCRdb's version contains in-frame clones alone and is incomplete. This sample carries 240,000 or so clones, 88% of them seen once, and the ten largest clones take 0.7% to 0.85%. Specimen: peripheral blood. These receptors came from a woman aged 25-40 years with acute or convalescent COVID-19.

The chain combines TRBV14 with TRBJ2-1; 10 bases are a match to TRBD2. V shed 4 bases, J shed 7 bases, and the junction held 7 bases outside the gene matches. This CDR3 has 15 residues. Germline V gene sequence: CDR1 SGHDN, CDR2 FVKESK. This CDR3 reads CASSPLAGDVNEQFF. CDR3 sequence (DNA): TGTGCCAGCAGCCCGCTAGCGGGAGATGTTAATGAGCAGTTCTTC.

This rearrangement joins TRBV6-6 to TRBJ1-5, with D possibly TRBD1 on 6 matching bases. This CDR3 spans 14 amino acids. Trimming took 7 bases from V and 4 from J, leaving 14 bases between them. CDR1 and CDR2 (germline): MNHNY, SVGAGI (reference sequence). CDR3 amino acids: CASTQDSPNQPQHF. CDR3 DNA sequence: TGTGCCAGCACCCAGGACAGCCCAAATCAGCCCCAGCATTTT.

The gene calls are TRBV5-4 and TRBJ2-7; 7 nucleotides align to TRBD1. From germline, CDR1 is SGHNT and CDR2 YYREEE (reference sequence). J was trimmed by 5 bases and V by 4 bases; bases with no gene match: 12. This CDR3 spans 15 amino acids. The CDR3 loop reads CASSRPRTGIHEQYF. For the CDR3, the DNA is TGTGCCAGCAGCCGCCCCCGGACAGGCATACACGAGCAGTACTTC. Looking up the rest from reference TRBV5-4 and TRBJ2-7 gives the full variable domain: ETGVTQSPTHLIKTRGQQVTLRCSSQSGHNTVSWYQQALGQGPQFIFQYYREEENGRGNFPPRFSGLQFPNYSSELNVNALELDDSALYLCASSRPRTGIHEQYFGPGTRLTVT.

The chain links TRBV9 to TRBJ2-3; D is uncertain. CDR3 length: 16 residues. The germline CDR1 and CDR2 sequences are SGDLS and YYNGEE. V lost 0 bases to trimming and J lost 0 bases, with 11 bases between them. The CDR3 sequence: CASSVAGLSSTDTQYF. The DNA for the CDR3 is TGTGCCAGCAGCGTAGCTGGGCTATCTAGCACAGATACGCAGTATTTT.

V usage is TRBV5-6 and J usage is TRBJ2-7, with 8 bases identical to TRBD2. Trimming removed 6 bases from V and 7 bases from J; junction bases left unmatched: 9. Germline lookup yields CDR1 SGHDT and CDR2 YYEEEE. The CDR3 is 13 residues long. The CDR3 nucleotides are TGTGCCAGCACCCGGGGGGGGGCAGGGGAGCAGTACTTC. This gives the protein CASTRGGAGEQYF.

The rearrangement joins TRBV6-1 to TRBJ1-5; the match to TRBD1 covers 9 bases. This CDR3 contains 16 residues. Germline V lookup: CDR1 MNHNS, CDR2 SASEGT. The trim removed 0 bases at V and 7 bases at J, leaving 7 bases unmatched. The CDR3 loop reads CASSEASGQGWQPQHF. In nucleotides, the CDR3 is TGTGCCAGCAGTGAAGCGTCGGGACAGGGTTGGCAGCCCCAGCATTTT.

The chain carries TRBV19 and TRBJ2-7; 13 bases are shared with TRBD2. The ends lost 4 bases at V and 3 bases at J; junction bases unmatched: 6. Germline V gene lookup returns CDR1 LNHDA and CDR2 SQIVND (reference sequence). The CDR3 covers 16 residues. CDR3 nucleotide sequence: TGTGCCAGTAGTACCAAGGGACTAGCGGGACTCTACGAGCAGTACTTC. Its translation: CASSTKGLAGLYEQYF.

The rearrangement uses TRBV12-3 or TRBV12-4 and TRBJ2-7; TRBD1 agrees at 7 bases. The CDR3 totals 13 residues. V dropped 5 bases and J dropped 2; count of bases not matched to a gene: 3. The CDR3 reads CASSPGQAYEQYF. In DNA form, the CDR3 reads TGTGCCAGCAGTCCCGGACAGGCCTACGAGCAGTACTTC.

The V call is TRBV4-2, the J call TRBJ1-6; weak D call: TRBD1 (5 bases). V was shortened by 1 base and J by 6 bases, with 10 bases between the two germline ends. Germline assignment: CDR1 LGHNA and CDR2 YNFKEQ. The CDR3 has 15 amino acids. CDR3 residues: CASSQGRTSNSPLHF. CDR3 nucleotide sequence: TGTGCCAGCAGCCAAGGCAGGACAAGTAATTCACCCCTCCACTTT.

This chain links TRBV7-2 with TRBJ2-3; 7 positions agree with TRBD2. From germline, CDR1 is SGHTA and CDR2 FQGNSA. This CDR3 spans 16 amino acids. J lost 5 bases, V lost 7 bases, and 15 bases had no gene match. The CDR3 nucleotides are TGTGCCAGCACCCTTAGGGTGGCGGGAGTGGGAGATACGCAGTATTTT. Translating gives CASTLRVAGVGDTQYF. The entire variable domain, with the rest obtained from reference TRBV7-2 and TRBJ2-3, is as follows: GAGVSQSPSNKVTEKGKDVELRCDPISGHTALYWYRQSLGQGLEFLIYFQGNSAPDKSGLPSDRFSAERTGGSVSTLTIQRTQQEDSAVYLCASTLRVAGVGDTQYFGPGTRLTVL.

The gene calls are TRBV15 and TRBJ2-2; 8 bases fit TRBD2. The CDR3 covers 17 residues. Germline V gives CDR1 LNHNV, CDR2 YYDKDF (reference sequence). Trimming at V came to 1 base and at J to 4 bases, leaving 8 bases not matched to a gene. The CDR3 bases are TGTGCCACCAGCAGAGCTTTCCCCGGGACTAGCACCGGGGAGCTGTTTTTT. Translated, it gives CATSRAFPGTSTGELFF. Using reference TRBV15 and TRBJ2-2 for the parts outside the CDR3, the full variable domain is DAMVIQNPRYQVTQFGKPVTLSCSQTLNHNVMYWYQQKSSQAPKLLFHYYDKDFNNEADTPDNFQSRRPNTSFCFLDIRSPGLGDTAMYLCATSRAFPGTSTGELFFGEGSRLTVL.

The CDR3 spells CASSPFGQYNSPLHF. In nucleotides, the CDR3 is TGCGCCAGCAGTCCTTTTGGACAGTATAATTCACCCCTCCACTTT. This chain uses TRBV5-1 with TRBJ1-6, with a possible D match to TRBD1 (6 bases). There are 15 residues in the CDR3. V shed 5 bases and J shed 4 bases, with 13 bases lying between them. Germline V lookup: CDR1 SGHRS, CDR2 YFSETQ.

CDR3 bases: TGTGCCAGCAGGTTGAGGGAGACCTCCTCTGAAGCTTTCTTT. This sequence encodes CASRLRETSSEAFF. The rearrangement joins TRBV7-8 to TRBJ1-1; D not certain. There are 14 residues in the CDR3. Trimming left V 6 bases short and J 6 bases short, with 17 bases between. CDR1 is SGHVS and CDR2 is FQNEAQ in the germline V gene.

The CDR3 coding sequence is TGTGCCAGCAGCTTTCAGCGCCCAAGCTCCTACGAGCAGTACTTC. Residues: CASSFQRPSSYEQYF. This chain joins TRBV7-6 and TRBJ2-7; D is unclear. The V and J ends lost 3 bases and 0 bases respectively, with 12 bases between them. The CDR3 is 15 amino acids. Germline CDR1 is SGHVS and CDR2 is FNYEAQ.

This clone was recorded once. V is TRBV23-1 and J is TRBJ2-7; D perhaps matches TRBD1 (6 bases). TRBV23-1 is an open reading frame whose function is uncertain. The CDR3 totals 13 residues. The ends were cut back, 4 bases at V and 3 bases at J, with 10 bases in the middle. CDR3 sequence: CASSRGQHYEQYF. In DNA form, the CDR3 reads TGCGCCAGCAGTCGGGGACAACACTACGAGCAGTACTTC.

The table lists this clone with a few counts. V usage is TRBV19 and J usage is TRBJ1-2; TRBD1 matches 10 bases. Trimming removed 1 base from V and 4 bases from J; junction bases left unmatched: 3. This CDR3 is built from 15 residues. From germline, CDR1 is LNHDA and CDR2 SQIVND (reference sequence). The CDR3 DNA reads TGTGCCAGTAGTATAGGACAGGGGGCGAGCTATGGCTACACCTTC. This gives the protein CASSIGQGASYGYTF.

This rearrangement joins TRBV19 to TRBJ1-1, with TRBD1 as a possible D gene (5 bases). This CDR3 is 15 amino acids long. Germline lookup yields CDR1 LNHDA and CDR2 SQIVND (reference sequence). V was clipped by 1 base and J by 6 bases, with 15 bases between them. The CDR3 DNA reads TGTGCCAGTAGTATAGGAACAGGCGTTAGGGCTGAAGCTTTCTTT. Translated: CASSIGTGVRAEAFF.

The V call is TRBV9, the J call TRBJ1-1; D not certain. Between the trimmed V and J ends, which lost 0 bases and 1 base, there was a span of 10 bases. The CDR3 length is 15 residues. Germline V gene data show CDR1 as SGDLS and CDR2 as YYNGEE. Written as DNA, the CDR3 is TGTGCCAGCAGCGTAGTCCCAGATTCGAACACTGAAGCTTTCTTT. This sequence encodes CASSVVPDSNTEAFF. The full variable domain, its missing parts supplied by reference TRBV9 and TRBJ1-1, is DSGVTQTPKHLITATGQRVTLRCSPRSGDLSVYWYQQSLDQGLQFLIQYYNGEERAKGNILERFSAQQFPDLHSELNLSSLELGDSALYFCASSVVPDSNTEAFFGQGTRLTVV.

This clone has only one observation. This CDR3 is CASSAYSGFSGNTIYF. CDR3 DNA sequence: TGTGCCAGCAGTGCCTATTCAGGGTTCTCTGGAAACACCATATATTTT. This chain connects TRBV2 to TRBJ1-3; a weak D match, TRBD1 (5 bases). V was pared by 4 bases and J by 0 bases, with 13 bases between. This CDR3 is built from 16 residues. Germline V CDR1 and CDR2: SNHLY, FYNNEI.

This chain links TRBV7-2 with TRBJ2-1; maybe TRBD2 (5 bases). The CDR3 sequence is 15 residues long. The germline V and J ends were trimmed by 0 bases and 4 bases, with 10 bases remaining between them. Germline values: CDR1 SGHTA, CDR2 FQGNSA. The CDR3 region is CASSLAGALYNEQFF. The CDR3 DNA follows: TGTGCCAGCAGCTTAGCGGGAGCTTTATACAATGAGCAGTTCTTC.